This T cell receptor beta chain was captured by sequencing in a study of human CD4 T cells and Enterobacteriaceae. The memory gate held CD4+ cells that were not CD45RA+CCR7+CD95- naive cells, over 95% pure. Healthy donors' blood was sourced from blood donation centers in Switzerland. Repertoires were generated with immunoSEQ multiplex PCR, while TCRdb's copy carries only in-frame clones and drops some. Of about 25,000 clones in the sample, around 80% were seen once. The CDR3 is 15 amino acids. CDR1 is SGHRS and CDR2 is YFSETQ in the germline V gene. Regarding this clone: One junction end does not reproduce the germline sequence, and a read error may be involved.

Material: memory CD4+ T cells from blood. The TCR comes from a human donor in good health. J is TRBJ1-5 and V is TRBV5-1, with D maybe TRBD1 (6 bases). CDR3 bases: TGTGCCAGCAGCCCACAGGGAGGAGGCAATCAGCCCCAGCATTTT. This encodes CASSPQGGGNQPQHF.